Listed here are 32 T cell receptor beta chains from one sample, sequenced in a study of cytomegalovirus exposure and HLA in healthy donors (dated by TCRdb to 2016 to 2017). Library construction relied on the immunoSEQ multiplex PCR assay. The multiplex PCR relied on a mix of 60 forward primers for TCR Vbeta segments and 13 reverse primers for TCR Jbeta segments. This immuneACCESS table, as held by TCRdb, lists in-frame sequences with V and J called but not all clones. Of the missing ones, under half trace to an unresolved V gene in checked studies; the others have no known cause. The sample table records some 120,000 clones; over 75% of these occur just once. Approximately 1.5% of the sample comes from the top ten. Sequenced material: PBMCs. The receptor source for this set is a woman aged 18 to 35 in good health and CMV-seronegative.

J is TRBJ1-3 and V is TRBV21-1; TRBD1, the table's D call, was not compared with the DNA. TRBV21-1 is a recognized pseudogene. The CDR3 sequence is 15 residues long. The CDR3 DNA reads as TGTGCCAGCAGCAAAGCCCCAGGGGATGGAAACACCATATATTTT. Amino acids: CASSKAPGDGNTIYF.

The V and J genes are TRBV6-5 and TRBJ1-1, with a tentative D call TRBD1 (6 bases). Trimming stripped 2 bases from V and 4 bases from J, with 11 bases between. CDR1 is MNHEY, CDR2 SVGAGI, per germline. CDR3 length: 14 amino acids. CDR3 in DNA: TGTGCCAGCAGTTACGAGGGGGTGATCACTGAAGCTTTCTTT. Its protein product is CASSYEGVITEAFF.

This chain connects TRBV5-1 to TRBJ1-2, with a possible D match to TRBD1 (5 bases). CDR1 and CDR2 (germline): SGHRS, YFSETQ. The CDR3 has 15 amino acids. V gave up 0 bases and J gave up 7 bases, with 16 bases separating them. CDR3 coding DNA: TGCGCCAGCAGCTTGGACGGACCAGGGTCGAGTGGCTACACCTTC. Encoded protein: CASSLDGPGSSGYTF.

J is TRBJ2-2 and V is TRBV7-6; 8 bases map to TRBD1. The CDR3 covers 16 residues. V lost 5 bases to trimming and J lost 2 bases; unmatched junction nucleotides: 7. Germline CDR1 is SGHVS and CDR2 is FNYEAQ. The CDR3, as DNA: TGTGCCAGCAGCCATTTGGGACAGGTTAACACCGGGGAGCTGTTTTTT. It translates to CASSHLGQVNTGELFF.

The chain carries TRBV10-1 and TRBJ2-7; TRBD2 agrees at 9 bases. Looked up from germline, CDR1 is WNHNN and CDR2 is SYGVQD (reference sequence). CDR3 length: 14 amino acids. The trim removed 4 bases at V and 3 bases at J, leaving 4 bases unmatched. The CDR3 sequence: CASSASGRIYEQYF. In nucleotides, the CDR3 is TGCGCCAGCAGTGCCAGCGGGAGGATCTACGAGCAGTACTTC.

The V gene is TRBV5-8, the J gene TRBJ2-1, with D possibly TRBD1 on 5 matching bases. This CDR3 contains 17 residues. V was cut by 6 bases and J by 7 bases, with 26 bases left in between. Germline loops: CDR1 SGHTS, CDR2 YDEGEE. This CDR3 is CASTLPVIKQGWNEQFF. For the CDR3, the DNA is TGTGCCAGCACCCTCCCGGTGATTAAGCAGGGATGGAATGAGCAGTTCTTC.

This clone appeared a few times. The J gene is TRBJ1-1, the V gene TRBV6-5; no clear D gene. Germline-derived CDR1 and CDR2 are MNHEY and SVGAGI. CDR3 length: 11 amino acids. V was clipped by 9 bases and J by 1 base, with 6 bases between them. For the CDR3, the DNA is TGTGCCAGTCGTAAGAACACTGAAGCTTTCTTT. Translating it yields CASRKNTEAFF.

This chain connects TRBV19 to TRBJ2-2, with a weak D call TRBD1 (6 bases). Trimming removed 4 bases at V and 5 bases at J, with 8 bases between. Germline assignment: CDR1 LNHDA and CDR2 SQIVND (reference sequence). This CDR3 comprises 13 residues. CDR3 sequence reads: CASSTTGTGELFF. In nucleotides, the CDR3 is TGTGCCAGTAGTACTACAGGGACCGGGGAGCTGTTTTTT. Full variable domain (outside the CDR3, taken from reference TRBV19 and TRBJ2-2): DGGITQSPKYLFRKEGQNVTLSCEQNLNHDAMYWYRQDPGQGLRLIYYSQIVNDFQKGDIAEGYSVSREKKESFPLTVTSAQKNPTAFYLCASSTTGTGELFFGEGSRLTVL.

This clone was seen only once. V and J are TRBV27 and TRBJ1-1; 10 bases fit TRBD1. The germline V gene encodes CDR1 MNHEY and CDR2 SMNVEV (reference sequence). V lost 5 bases to trimming and J lost 1 base; unmatched junction nucleotides: 4. The length of the CDR3 is 15 residues. The CDR3 region has the DNA TGTGCCAGCAGTAGACAGGGGGCGAGGAACACTGAAGCTTTCTTT. It yields the protein CASSRQGARNTEAFF.

The chain has TRBV7-6 and TRBJ1-1; no definite D call. The CDR3 extends over 13 amino acids. Trimming stripped 1 base from V and 6 bases from J, with 9 bases between. Per germline, CDR1 SGHVS and CDR2 FNYEAQ. The CDR3 sequence: CASSLGPSAEAFF. The CDR3 DNA reads TGTGCCAGCAGCTTAGGTCCCAGCGCTGAAGCTTTCTTT.

This clone turned up a few times. CDR3 loop: CASSEGTGGAARAFF. In DNA, the CDR3 is TGTGCCAGCAGTGAAGGGACAGGGGGCGCGGCGCGGGCTTTCTTT. The chain links TRBV6-1 to TRBJ1-1; 11 nucleotides match TRBD1. V lost 1 base, J lost 11 bases, and 9 bases stayed unmatched. This CDR3 contains 15 residues. Germline lookup yields CDR1 MNHNS and CDR2 SASEGT.

The chain employs TRBV5-1 and TRBJ2-6; possible D gene TRBD1, 6 bases. The CDR3 runs to 19 residues. In germline, CDR1 is SGHRS, CDR2 YFSETQ. The V and J ends lost 3 bases and 0 bases respectively, with 19 bases between them. The CDR3 DNA sequence: TGCGCCAGCAGCTCAATCACAGGGACGGATCTCTCTGGGGCCAACGTCCTGACTTTC. Protein: CASSSITGTDLSGANVLTF.

This chain connects TRBV5-6 to TRBJ1-4; TRBD1 might be the D (5 bases). This CDR3 has 14 amino acids. Germline CDR1 SGHDT, CDR2 YYEEEE. Trimming stripped 2 bases from V and 8 bases from J, with 13 bases between. In nucleotides, the CDR3 is TGTGCCAGCAGCTTTGACAAACAGGAGGAAAAACTGTTTTTT. The encoded protein is CASSFDKQEEKLFF. The entire variable domain, with the rest obtained from reference TRBV5-6 and TRBJ1-4, is as follows: DAGVTQSPTHLIKTRGQQVTLRCSPKSGHDTVSWYQQALGQGPQFIFQYYEEEERQRGNFPDRFSGHQFPNYSSELNVNALLLGDSALYLCASSFDKQEEKLFFGSGTQLSVL.

This clone was recorded only once. CDR3 DNA: TGTGCCAGCAGCCTAGGAGGGTCTGGAAACACCATATATTTT. As protein: CASSLGGSGNTIYF. The chain uses TRBV5-4 and TRBJ1-3; unclear D gene. V was trimmed by 4 bases and J by 1 base, leaving 9 bases between them. CDR1 and CDR2 (germline): SGHNT, YYREEE (reference sequence). The CDR3 contains 14 residues. Filled out from reference TRBV5-4 and TRBJ1-3, the complete variable domain reads ETGVTQSPTHLIKTRGQQVTLRCSSQSGHNTVSWYQQALGQGPQFIFQYYREEENGRGNFPPRFSGLQFPNYSSELNVNALELDDSALYLCASSLGGSGNTIYFGEGSWLTVV.

The chain uses TRBV19 and TRBJ1-5, with a weak D call TRBD1 (6 bases). V gave up 5 bases and J gave up 0 bases, with 17 bases separating them. The germline CDR1 and CDR2 sequences are LNHDA and SQIVND (reference sequence). The CDR3 loop spans 17 amino acids. This CDR3 is CASSLDRNLYSNQPQHF. The CDR3 bases are TGTGCCAGTAGTCTTGACAGGAATCTTTATAGCAATCAGCCCCAGCATTTT.

The chain links TRBV9 to TRBJ2-5, with 9 bases matching TRBD2. Germline CDR1 SGDLS, CDR2 YYNGEE. This CDR3 contains 16 residues. V shed 1 base, J shed 7 bases, and the junction held 11 bases outside the gene matches. The CDR3 protein is CASSVRAGTSIGTQYF. The DNA for the CDR3 is TGTGCCAGCAGCGTAAGGGCCGGGACTAGCATCGGGACCCAGTACTTC. The complete variable domain, with remaining parts taken from reference TRBV9 and TRBJ2-5, reads DSGVTQTPKHLITATGQRVTLRCSPRSGDLSVYWYQQSLDQGLQFLIQYYNGEERAKGNILERFSAQQFPDLHSELNLSSLELGDSALYFCASSVRAGTSIGTQYFGPGTRLLVL.

J is TRBJ2-2 and V is TRBV4-1, with 8 nucleotides matching TRBD2. Looked up from germline, CDR1 is MGHRA and CDR2 is YSYEKL. This CDR3 has 17 residues. The J segment lost 6 bases and the V segment lost 0 bases, leaving 9 bases of the junction unmatched. The CDR3 loop reads CASSQDLGRGVPGELFF. As DNA, the CDR3 is TGCGCCAGCAGCCAAGATTTAGGGCGGGGGGTGCCCGGGGAGCTGTTTTTT.

The CDR3 coding sequence is TGTGCCAGCAGCCCGCGTGGGCAGGGTAAGGCTGAAGCTTTCTTT. As protein: CASSPRGQGKAEAFF. V gene TRBV5-8 combines with J gene TRBJ1-1; D may be TRBD1 (5 bases). The CDR3 extends over 15 amino acids. Trimming removed 4 bases at V and 6 bases at J, with 19 bases between. The germline V gene has CDR1 SGHTS and CDR2 YDEGEE.

J is TRBJ1-6 and V is TRBV10-3, with D possibly matching TRBD1 (6 bases). CDR1 is ENHRY and CDR2 is SYGVKD in the germline V gene. The CDR3 covers 15 residues. V lost 2 bases, J lost 8 bases, and 13 bases lay in between. The CDR3 DNA sequence: TGTGCCATCAGTGAGGTCCCAGGGGTGGATTCACCCCTCCACTTT. Protein: CAISEVPGVDSPLHF.

The gene calls are TRBV6-6 and TRBJ2-2; 7 bases fit TRBD1. The V gene's germline CDR1 is MNHNY and CDR2 SVGAGI (reference sequence). V shed 0 bases, J shed 4 bases, and the junction held 2 bases outside the gene matches. CDR3 size: 15 residues. CDR3 loop: CASSYSGTATGELFF. For the CDR3, the DNA is TGTGCCAGCAGTTACTCGGGGACAGCCACCGGGGAGCTGTTTTTT.

In this sample, this clone turned up once. This chain links TRBV11-2 with TRBJ2-1; D is possibly TRBD1 (6 bases). Trimming took off 5 bases at V and 5 bases at J, with 10 bases between the two ends. The CDR3 is made up of 13 amino acids. Germline CDR1 reads SGHAT; CDR2 reads FQNNGV. Here the CDR3 DNA reads TGTGCCAGCAGCCCTGGACAGAACAATGAGCAGTTCTTC. Protein: CASSPGQNNEQFF.

This clone was observed a single time. This chain connects TRBV7-6 to TRBJ1-2; D unresolved. This CDR3 contains 12 residues. Trimming stripped 5 bases from V and 9 bases from J, with 13 bases between. Germline assignment: CDR1 SGHVS and CDR2 FNYEAQ. The CDR3 loop reads CASSPGLFRYTF. CDR3 sequence (DNA): TGTGCCAGCAGCCCAGGATTGTTTCGCTACACCTTC.

This sequence joins TRBV6-1 and TRBJ1-1; TRBD1 matches 10 bases. The germline V gene encodes CDR1 MNHNS and CDR2 SASEGT. Trimming removed 7 bases from V and 12 bases from J; junction bases left unmatched: 8. The CDR3 sequence is 12 residues long. The CDR3 DNA reads as TGTGCCAGCACGCTAGGGACAGGGGAGACTTTCTTT. Residues: CASTLGTGETFF.

The rearrangement links TRBV10-3 to TRBJ1-2; 7 nucleotides line up with TRBD1. The CDR3 has 14 residues. Germline V CDR1 and CDR2: ENHRY, SYGVKD. The V and J ends lost 6 bases and 2 bases, in that order; junction bases with no gene match: 6. The CDR3, as DNA: TGTGCCATCAGCCCCCCGACAGGGAACTATGGCTACACCTTC. Encoded protein: CAISPPTGNYGYTF.

The genes are TRBV9 and TRBJ1-4; D remains ambiguous. This CDR3 spans 16 amino acids. Germline V gene data show CDR1 as SGDLS and CDR2 as YYNGEE. Trimming pared 1 base from V and 2 bases from J, leaving 12 bases between. CDR3 nucleotide sequence: TGTGCCAGCAGCGTACGGTCGGGGAATACTAATGAAAAACTGTTTTTT. It codes for CASSVRSGNTNEKLFF. The full variable domain, rest sourced from reference TRBV9 and TRBJ1-4, is DSGVTQTPKHLITATGQRVTLRCSPRSGDLSVYWYQQSLDQGLQFLIQYYNGEERAKGNILERFSAQQFPDLHSELNLSSLELGDSALYFCASSVRSGNTNEKLFFGSGTQLSVL.

The chain is built from TRBV7-2 and TRBJ1-2; a weak D match, TRBD1 (5 bases). CDR3 length: 14 amino acids. Germline V gene sequence: CDR1 SGHTA, CDR2 FQGNSA. Trimming left V 3 bases short and J 3 bases short, with 11 bases between. CDR3 residues: CASSFPGNYYGYTF. CDR3 in DNA: TGTGCCAGCAGCTTCCCAGGGAATTACTATGGCTACACCTTC.

The rearrangement uses TRBV27 and TRBJ1-4; D unresolved. V dropped 8 bases and J dropped 2 bases, with 12 bases sitting between them. The CDR3 is 14 amino acids. CDR1 and CDR2 (germline): MNHEY, SMNVEV (reference sequence). The CDR3 loop reads CASRTRATNEKLFF. The CDR3 nucleotides are TGTGCCAGCCGCACTAGGGCGACTAATGAAAAACTGTTTTTT.

This rearrangement joins TRBV5-4 to TRBJ2-3, with D tentatively TRBD2 (7 bases). With 4 bases removed from V and 3 bases from J, the gap between germline ends came to 12 bases. Germline V gene data show CDR1 as SGHNT and CDR2 as YYREEE (reference sequence). The length of the CDR3 is 14 residues. DNA of the CDR3: TGTGCCAGCAGCCCCGGGGGGCGTACAGATACGCAGTATTTT. Amino acids: CASSPGGRTDTQYF.

The V gene is TRBV4-3, the J gene TRBJ2-4, with D possibly TRBD2 on 5 matching bases. The V and J ends lost 4 bases and 12 bases respectively, with 16 bases between them. This CDR3 is 13 amino acids long. CDR1 and CDR2 (germline): LGHNA, YSLEER. The CDR3 here is CASSPKEAGSQYF. The DNA for the CDR3 is TGCGCCAGCAGCCCGAAAGAGGCGGGCAGTCAGTACTTC.

The table lists this clone with a count of one. V and J are TRBV5-1 and TRBJ2-1; D is ambiguous. The CDR3 contains 15 residues. Trimming removed 1 base at V and 3 bases at J, with 11 bases between. Germline lookup yields CDR1 SGHRS and CDR2 YFSETQ. CDR3 loop: CASSLNNRGYNEQFF. The DNA of the CDR3 is TGCGCCAGCAGCTTGAACAATCGAGGCTACAATGAGCAGTTCTTC.

A few counts support this clone. J is TRBJ2-7 and V is TRBV27; D perhaps matches TRBD2 (5 bases). Looked up from germline, CDR1 is MNHEY and CDR2 is SMNVEV (reference sequence). This CDR3 has 13 amino acids. Trimming shortened V by 6 bases and J by 4 bases, and 13 bases separated the two germline ends. The CDR3 is CASRPLRGYEQYF. The CDR3 nucleotides are TGTGCCAGCAGGCCCCTTAGAGGGTACGAGCAGTACTTC.

V gene TRBV5-1 combines with J gene TRBJ1-2; 7 bases match TRBD1. V lost 4 bases to trimming and J lost 1 base; unmatched junction nucleotides: 7. Germline lookup yields CDR1 SGHRS and CDR2 YFSETQ. The CDR3 is 15 residues long. Written as DNA, the CDR3 is TGCGCCAGCAGCAATTCCGGGACAGATAACTATGGCTACACCTTC. This translates into CASSNSGTDNYGYTF.